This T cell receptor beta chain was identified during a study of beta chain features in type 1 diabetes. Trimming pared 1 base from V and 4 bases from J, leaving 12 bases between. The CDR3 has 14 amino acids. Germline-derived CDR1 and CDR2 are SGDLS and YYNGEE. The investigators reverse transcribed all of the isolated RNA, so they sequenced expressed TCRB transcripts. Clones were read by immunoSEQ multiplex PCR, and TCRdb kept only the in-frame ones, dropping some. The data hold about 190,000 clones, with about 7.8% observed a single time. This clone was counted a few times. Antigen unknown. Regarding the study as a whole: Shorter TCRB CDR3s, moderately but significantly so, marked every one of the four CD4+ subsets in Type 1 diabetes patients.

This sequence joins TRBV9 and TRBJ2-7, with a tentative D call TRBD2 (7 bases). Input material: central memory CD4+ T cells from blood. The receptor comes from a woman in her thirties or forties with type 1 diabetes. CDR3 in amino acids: CASSVPGGKYEQYF. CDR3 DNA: TGTGCCAGCAGCGTACCGGGGGGCAAATACGAGCAGTACTTC.